A selection of T cell receptor beta chains follows, all from one sample in a study of T cells after yellow fever vaccination. From the 5' RACE reads, TCRdb called clonotypes with MiXCR, one entry per CDR3 protein. The sample has a few hundred thousand distinct CDR3 sequences, 8% to 10% seen once; the top ten hold more than 15%. Sequenced here: PBMCs, sampled on the day of the first yellow fever vaccination. The receptors were gathered from a man younger than 35 who received the YFV17D yellow fever vaccine. CDR3s leave out the opening cysteine and the closing phenylalanine or tryptophan. A row's size may be missing; if present it is once, few, many or a size class.

cdr3_aa	v_call	j_call	clone_size
ASSLEGGYQPQH	TRBV7-8	TRBJ1-5	many
SARDRTGDTDTQY	TRBV20-1	TRBJ2-3	few
ASRGMTGNANYGYT	TRBV5-1	TRBJ1-2	.
ASKRGPSTDTQY	TRBV12-3/TRBV12-4	TRBJ2-3	few
ASSYDVLETGELF	TRBV6-2/TRBV6-3	TRBJ2-2	.
ASSYARGDLLAEQF	TRBV6-5	TRBJ2-1	.
ASSYVADQPQY	TRBV6-2/TRBV6-3	TRBJ2-3	.
ASSYDPGVDTQY	TRBV6-9	TRBJ2-3	.
ASSFGLGAGGQDTQY	TRBV5-1	TRBJ2-3	few
ASSFGQYYTEAF	TRBV11-2	TRBJ1-1	.
ASSRGREDTGPQETQY	TRBV7-6	TRBJ2-5	.
ASSQESVGVQF	TRBV4-1	TRBJ2-1	few
ASSRLSGNTIY	TRBV6-6	TRBJ1-3	few
ASSSPDRDKNIQY	TRBV7-9	TRBJ2-4	.
ASSLERNNEQF	TRBV7-2	TRBJ2-1	few
ASSVDGLAGTDTQY	TRBV9	TRBJ2-3	few
ASSRDVGSTDTQY	TRBV12-3/TRBV12-4	TRBJ2-3	many
ASSVGTEYEQY	TRBV19	TRBJ2-7	.
ASGGSFYGYT	TRBV21-1	TRBJ1-2	many
ASSLIAAGLLSYEQY	TRBV5-1	TRBJ2-7	.
ASSQALPASYEQY	TRBV4-3	TRBJ2-7	few
ASRRQGPDSPLH	TRBV5-5	TRBJ1-6	few
ASSRGRHNEQF	TRBV6-1	TRBJ2-1	few
ASSRDRVGNYNEQF	TRBV4-3	TRBJ2-1	many
ASSGSRATGELF	TRBV2	TRBJ2-2	few
ASSTHSGGETDTQY	TRBV6-1	TRBJ2-3	.
ASSQDLTGTGSGTQAF	TRBV4-3	TRBJ1-1	many
ASSPRHGTSREDTQY	TRBV9	TRBJ2-3	many